These 18 T cell receptor beta chains share one sample of origin, sequenced in a study of T cell changes during pregnancy in multiple sclerosis. TCRdb keeps only in-frame clones here, not all; method: immunoSEQ multiplex PCR. The table lists about 79,000 clones, over 80% of them singletons. The specimen comprised CD4+ T cells from peripheral blood mononuclear cells, sampled in the second trimester of pregnancy. The receptors derive from a female donor with multiple sclerosis, enrolled in a pregnancy study.

The chain carries TRBV7-9 and TRBJ1-1; D might be TRBD1 (6 bases). V shed 4 bases and J shed 1 base, with 10 bases lying between them. This CDR3 region has 14 residues. The germline V gene has CDR1 SEHNR and CDR2 FQNEAQ (reference sequence). CDR3 in DNA: TGTGCCAGCAGCTGGGACACAAAGAACACTGAAGCTTTCTTT. This sequence encodes CASSWDTKNTEAFF.

The CDR3 coding sequence is TGTGCCAGCGCCTCAATCGGCGGATCTGGAAACACCATATATTTT. This gives the protein CASASIGGSGNTIYF. The rearrangement links TRBV6-1 to TRBJ1-3, with D uncertain. From germline, CDR1 is MNHNS and CDR2 SASEGT. Trimming left V 8 bases short and J 1 base short, with 15 bases between. The CDR3 is made up of 15 amino acids.

This chain uses TRBV5-4 with TRBJ2-5, with D perhaps matching TRBD1 (6 bases). Trimming removed 2 bases from V and 2 bases from J, with 10 bases in between. Germline V gives CDR1 SGHNT, CDR2 YYREEE (reference sequence). This CDR3 contains 14 residues. For the CDR3, the DNA is TGTGCCAGCAGCTTCGACAGGAAACAAGAGACCCAGTACTTC. Its protein is CASSFDRKQETQYF.

This sequence joins TRBV30 and TRBJ1-2; a possible D gene is TRBD1 (6 bases). The V and J ends lost 3 bases and 4 bases respectively, with 15 bases between them. In germline, CDR1 is GTSNPN, CDR2 SVGIG (reference sequence). The CDR3 spans 14 residues. The CDR3 coding sequence is TGTGCCTGGAGGCGCCAGACAGGAGGCTATGGCTACACCTTC. Residues: CAWRRQTGGYGYTF.

V and J are TRBV5-4 and TRBJ2-7; D is unresolved. There are 13 residues in the CDR3. V was clipped by 1 base and J by 2 bases, with 7 bases between them. The V gene's germline CDR1 is SGHNT and CDR2 YYREEE (reference sequence). CDR3 sequence reads: CASSLYEAYEQYF. DNA of the CDR3: TGTGCCAGCAGCTTGTATGAGGCCTACGAGCAGTACTTC.

This chain uses TRBV4-3 with TRBJ2-7, with D perhaps matching TRBD2 (5 bases). This CDR3 comprises 13 residues. Germline values: CDR1 LGHNA, CDR2 YSLEER. The V end was cut by 6 bases, the J end by 5 bases, with 14 bases between. CDR3 in DNA: TGCGCCAGCAGTCGCGAGCGGTGGCACGAGCAGTACTTC. This codes for CASSRERWHEQYF.

The chain is built from TRBV11-3 and TRBJ2-3; 9 nucleotides line up with TRBD1. V trimming: 5 bases; J trimming: 6 bases; junction bases outside the gene matches: 12. Germline V gene lookup returns CDR1 SGHNT and CDR2 YENEEA. The CDR3 has 16 amino acids. The CDR3 spells CASSPGTGQVLDTQYF. The CDR3 DNA sequence: TGTGCCAGCAGCCCAGGGACAGGGCAAGTTCTTGATACGCAGTATTTT.

The chain links TRBV28 to TRBJ2-7; the D gene is possibly TRBD1 (6 bases). The CDR3 covers 15 residues. Germline CDR1 and CDR2: MDHEN and SYDVKM. Trimming stripped 3 bases from V and 2 bases from J, with 14 bases between. The CDR3 protein is CASSFYEGTTYEQYF. CDR3 DNA sequence: TGTGCCAGCAGTTTTTACGAGGGGACAACCTACGAGCAGTACTTC.

This sequence joins TRBV7-9 and TRBJ2-7; 7 nucleotides agree with TRBD1. V trimming: 5 bases; J trimming: 2 bases; junction bases outside the gene matches: 6. From germline, CDR1 is SEHNR and CDR2 FQNEAQ (reference sequence). CDR3 size: 14 residues. CDR3 nucleotide sequence: TGTGCCAGCAGCAAGCCGGACAGGCCCTACGAGCAGTACTTC. It encodes CASSKPDRPYEQYF. Full variable domain (outside the CDR3, taken from reference TRBV7-9 and TRBJ2-7): DTGVSQNPRHKITKRGQNVTFRCDPISEHNRLYWYRQTLGQGPEFLTYFQNEAQLEKSRLLSDRFSAERPKGSFSTLEIQRTEQGDSAMYLCASSKPDRPYEQYFGPGTRLTVT.

This chain connects TRBV5-6 to TRBJ1-4; D not certain. V was pared by 2 bases and J by 3 bases, with 14 bases between. The CDR3 sequence is 16 residues long. Germline V CDR1 and CDR2: SGHDT, YYEEEE. CDR3 in amino acids: CASSFLGGLANEKLFF. DNA of the CDR3: TGTGCCAGCAGCTTTTTGGGAGGGCTTGCTAATGAAAAACTGTTTTTT.

The rearrangement uses TRBV2 and TRBJ2-4; D possibly corresponds to TRBD2 (5 bases). Germline V gives CDR1 SNHLY, CDR2 FYNNEI. V lost 1 base, J lost 1 base, and 8 bases lay in between. The CDR3 sequence is 15 residues long. The CDR3 nucleotides read TGTGCCAGCAGTGAAGGAGGGCCGGCCAAAAACATTCAGTACTTC. Translation gives CASSEGGPAKNIQYF.

The chain employs TRBV18 and TRBJ2-5; 9 nucleotides line up with TRBD1. Germline CDR1 and CDR2: KGHSH and LQKENI. This CDR3 contains 15 residues. V was clipped by 4 bases and J by 2 bases; unmatched bases: 5. CDR3 sequence (DNA): TGTGCCAGCTCACGATCGACAGGGGGACAAGAGACCCAGTACTTC. It specifies CASSRSTGGQETQYF. The whole variable domain, remainder taken from reference TRBV18 and TRBJ2-5, is NAGVMQNPRHLVRRRGQEARLRCSPMKGHSHVYWYRQLPEEGLKFMVYLQKENIIDESGMPKERFSAEFPKEGPSILRIQQVVRGDSAAYFCASSRSTGGQETQYFGPGTRLLVL.

This sequence joins TRBV27 and TRBJ1-1; 9 bases are a match to TRBD1. Germline lookup yields CDR1 MNHEY and CDR2 SMNVEV (reference sequence). CDR3 length equals 15 residues. Trimming removed 5 bases from V and 1 base from J; junction bases left unmatched: 5. DNA of the CDR3: TGTGCCAGCAGTCCGTCGACAGGGGGGAACACTGAAGCTTTCTTT. This gives the protein CASSPSTGGNTEAFF.

CDR3 DNA: TGTGCCAGCAGGAGACTAGCGGGGGGCTACGAGCAGTACTTC. It encodes CASRRLAGGYEQYF. The chain couples TRBV28 to TRBJ2-7; 13 bases align to TRBD2. Unmatched junction bases numbered 2, after V lost 6 bases and J lost 3 bases. CDR3 length: 14 residues. The germline V gene encodes CDR1 MDHEN and CDR2 SYDVKM.

This clone occurred a few times. The chain's CDR3 is CASSGEQGGDSPLHF. For the CDR3, the DNA is TGTGCCAGTAGTGGAGAACAGGGGGGGGATTCACCCCTCCACTTT. The chain employs TRBV19 and TRBJ1-6, with 8 bases fitting TRBD1. Unmatched junction bases numbered 8, after V lost 5 bases and J lost 8 bases. CDR1 and CDR2 (germline): LNHDA, SQIVND (reference sequence). This CDR3 is 15 amino acids long. The complete variable domain, with remaining parts taken from reference TRBV19 and TRBJ1-6, reads DGGITQSPKYLFRKEGQNVTLSCEQNLNHDAMYWYRQDPGQGLRLIYYSQIVNDFQKGDIAEGYSVSREKKESFPLTVTSAQKNPTAFYLCASSGEQGGDSPLHFGNGTRLTVT.

The chain has TRBV7-8 and TRBJ1-3, with D unclear. V was shortened by 6 bases and J by 0 bases, with 12 bases between the two germline ends. The germline V gene encodes CDR1 SGHVS and CDR2 FQNEAQ. The CDR3 is made up of 15 amino acids. The CDR3 region has the DNA TGTGCCAGCAGTCTAAGTCCTGTCTCTGGAAACACCATATATTTT. Amino acid sequence: CASSLSPVSGNTIYF.

V gene TRBV28 combines with J gene TRBJ2-5; weak D call: TRBD1 (5 bases). Per germline, CDR1 MDHEN and CDR2 SYDVKM. The CDR3 extends over 15 amino acids. Trimming removed 5 bases at V and 0 bases at J, with 13 bases between. The CDR3 DNA reads TGTGCCAGCAGTGCTAGTAGCAGGGACCAAGAGACCCAGTACTTC. It specifies CASSASSRDQETQYF. Variable domain in full (rest from reference TRBV28 and TRBJ2-5): DVKVTQSSRYLVKRTGEKVFLECVQDMDHENMFWYRQDPGLGLRLIYFSYDVKMKEKGDIPEGYSVSREKKERFSLILESASTNQTSMYLCASSASSRDQETQYFGPGTRLLVL.

The sample holds a few counts of this clone. V usage is TRBV18 and J usage is TRBJ1-2; D unclear. The V end was cut by 3 bases, the J end by 2 bases, with 7 bases between. Per the germline V gene, CDR1 is KGHSH and CDR2 is LQKENI. This CDR3 has 13 residues. The CDR3 here is CASSPSENYGYTF. In DNA form, the CDR3 reads TGTGCCAGCTCACCTTCTGAGAACTATGGCTACACCTTC.